This T cell receptor (beta chain) was observed in a study of blood T cell repertoires in COVID-19. About the study: Whether acute or convalescent, the COVID-19 samples came from the United States, Italy and Spain. In each case, the material was cDNA or gDNA derived from T cells, B-cell-depleted T cells, or PBMCs.

Germline-derived CDR1 and CDR2 are LNHDA and SQIVND (reference sequence). There are 13 residues in the CDR3. The trim removed 4 bases at V and 9 bases at J, leaving 4 bases unmatched. This clone was seen a few times. Per the original data handling: Using reference gene primer amplification, nucleated cell counts were estimated. Some clones are missing from TCRdb's copy, which holds only in-frame ones; the method was immunoSEQ multiplex PCR. D and trimming come from the DNA, and the V and J calls and clone size come from that table. The sample records about 47,000 clones, roughly 70% being singletons. The sequenced material came from peripheral blood. The clonotype was recovered from a man older than 75 with acute or convalescent COVID-19. The chain uses TRBV19 and TRBJ1-2, with 11 bases lining up with TRBD1. CDR3: CASSRDRGISYTF. The DNA for the CDR3 is TGTGCCAGTAGTAGGGACAGGGGGATAAGCTACACCTTC.